These T cell receptor beta chains were read from a single sample in a study of cytomegalovirus exposure and HLA in healthy donors. Assay used: immunoSEQ multiplex PCR; TCRdb lists only in-frame clones, some missing. The data show over 60,000 clones, under 96% seen once. What was sequenced was PBMCs. The source is a woman under 30 in good health and CMV-seropositive. The CDR3 runs from the conserved cysteine through the conserved F or W. Each record gives: clone size, J gene, D gene, V gene, CDR3 protein, CDR3 DNA. D genes are given only for firm matches. A clone size is listed for some rows: how often the clone was seen (once, few, many), or a class if it is expanded.

size: -
J: TRBJ2-1
D: -
V: TRBV29-1
CDR3: CSGRTTRQFF
DNA: TGCAGCGGCCGCACTACGAGGCAGTTCTTC

size: -
J: TRBJ2-1
D: -
V: TRBV11-3
CDR3: CASSFSWEKSSYNEQFF
DNA: TGTGCCAGCAGCTTTTCCTGGGAGAAGAGCTCCTACAATGAGCAGTTCTTC

size: -
J: TRBJ2-7
D: -
V: TRBV6-1
CDR3: CASSEVGGLSYEQYF
DNA: TGTGCCAGCAGTGAAGTGGGGGGTCTCTCCTACGAGCAGTACTTC

size: -
J: TRBJ2-1
D: -
V: TRBV25-1
CDR3: CASSEIPGQGKFF
DNA: TGTGCCAGCAGTGAAATCCCGGGGCAGGGGAAGTTCTTC

size: -
J: TRBJ1-4
D: TRBD1
V: TRBV18
CDR3: CASSQGTGLEKLFF
DNA: TGTGCCAGCTCACAAGGGACAGGGCTTGAAAAACTGTTTTTT

size: -
J: TRBJ2-1
D: -
V: TRBV19
CDR3: CASSSNRRRSYNEQFF
DNA: TGTGCCAGTAGTTCAAACAGAAGAAGATCCTACAATGAGCAGTTCTTC

size: few
J: TRBJ2-1
D: -
V: TRBV6-4
CDR3: CASSDIGSAKFF
DNA: TGTGCCAGCAGCGACATCGGGTCGGCGAAGTTCTTC

size: -
J: TRBJ1-2
D: -
V: TRBV19
CDR3: CASSEPYGYTF
DNA: TGTGCCAGTAGTGAGCCCTATGGCTACACCTTC

size: -
J: TRBJ2-2
D: TRBD2
V: TRBV7-2
CDR3: CASRLAGASGELFF
DNA: TGTGCCAGTCGACTAGCGGGAGCATCCGGGGAGCTGTTTTTT

size: -
J: TRBJ2-4
D: -
V: TRBV18
CDR3: CASSPPGLKNIQYF
DNA: TGTGCCAGCTCACCGCCGGGACTCAAAAACATTCAGTACTTC

size: once
J: TRBJ2-3
D: -
V: TRBV5-6
CDR3: CASRGDRGSYGRAGDTQYF
DNA: TGTGCCAGCAGGGGCGACAGGGGGTCCTACGGGAGGGCGGGAGATACGCAGTATTTT

size: -
J: TRBJ2-2
D: -
V: TRBV21-1
CDR3: CASSKDAGRVTGELFF
DNA: TGTGCCAGCAGCAAAGACGCCGGGAGGGTCACCGGGGAGCTGTTTTTT

size: -
J: TRBJ2-5
D: TRBD2
V: TRBV20-1
CDR3: CSRGEGETQYF
DNA: TGCAGTCGGGGGGAGGGAGAGACCCAGTACTTC

size: -
J: TRBJ2-1
D: TRBD2
V: TRBV7-2
CDR3: CASSLSLAGVSGGNEQFF
DNA: TGTGCCAGCAGCTTATCCTTAGCGGGAGTATCGGGAGGCAATGAGCAGTTCTTC

size: -
J: TRBJ2-2
D: TRBD1
V: TRBV18
CDR3: CASSLQGAQTGELFF
DNA: TGTGCCAGCTCACTACAGGGGGCGCAAACCGGGGAGCTGTTTTTT

size: -
J: TRBJ2-7
D: TRBD2
V: TRBV19
CDR3: CASSNGLAGAFVPLYEQYF
DNA: TGTGCCAGTAGTAACGGACTAGCGGGAGCTTTTGTCCCTCTCTACGAGCAGTACTTC

size: -
J: TRBJ2-1
D: -
V: TRBV7-2
CDR3: CASSFFRQGHNEQFF
DNA: TGTGCCAGCAGCTTCTTTCGGCAGGGGCACAATGAGCAGTTCTTC

size: -
J: TRBJ2-1
D: TRBD1
V: TRBV2
CDR3: CASRVDRGSHNEQFF
DNA: TGTGCCAGCAGAGTGGACAGGGGGTCCCACAATGAGCAGTTCTTC

size: -
J: TRBJ1-2
D: -
V: TRBV9
CDR3: CASSAPRTAGGYGYTF
DNA: TGTGCCAGCAGCGCCCCACGGACAGCGGGAGGCTATGGCTACACCTTC

size: once
J: TRBJ2-1
D: -
V: TRBV28
CDR3: CASSPGHDNEQFF
DNA: TGTGCCAGCAGTCCGGGACACGACAATGAGCAGTTCTTC

size: -
J: TRBJ2-7
D: TRBD2
V: TRBV7-8
CDR3: CASSLDSGRRGEQYF
DNA: TGTGCCAGCAGCTTAGATAGCGGGAGGAGGGGCGAGCAGTACTTC

size: -
J: TRBJ2-7
D: -
V: TRBV6-1
CDR3: CASSVGETVSYEQYF
DNA: TGTGCCAGCAGTGTTGGTGAGACAGTTTCCTACGAGCAGTACTTC

size: -
J: TRBJ1-2
D: -
V: TRBV7-9
CDR3: CASSSQVNYGYTF
DNA: TGTGCCAGCAGCTCTCAGGTTAACTATGGCTACACCTTC

size: -
J: TRBJ1-2
D: TRBD1
V: TRBV6-1
CDR3: CASSTGGVGYTF
DNA: TGTGCCAGCAGTACAGGGGGCGTCGGCTACACCTTC

size: -
J: TRBJ2-1
D: TRBD2
V: TRBV5-1
CDR3: CASSLDMRLAGNNEQFF
DNA: TGCGCCAGCAGCTTGGATATGAGACTAGCGGGTAACAATGAGCAGTTCTTC

size: -
J: TRBJ2-3
D: TRBD2
V: TRBV9
CDR3: CASSPHPLAGERDTQYF
DNA: TGTGCCAGCAGCCCTCACCCCCTAGCGGGAGAGAGGGATACGCAGTATTTT